This T cell receptor (beta chain) stems from a study of blood T cell repertoires in COVID-19. Looking at the study overall: Samples of COVID-19 (acute and convalescent) were obtained from the United States, Italy and Spain. T cells, B-cell-depleted T cells, or PBMCs supplied cDNA or gDNA.

This CDR3 contains 15 residues. The ends were cut back, 0 bases at V and 2 bases at J, with 8 bases in the middle. Germline loops: CDR1 ENHRY, CDR2 SYGVKD. Authors' processing steps: Amplification with reference gene primers provided the estimates of nucleated cell counts. The repertoire was sequenced with immunoSEQ multiplex PCR; TCRdb's copy has only in-frame clones and lacks some. The V and J calls and clone size are taken from that table; D and trimming were inferred from the DNA. The sample has some 100,000 clones, less than 90% seen once. The chain uses TRBV10-3 and TRBJ2-1, with D maybe TRBD2 (6 bases). The sample taken for sequencing was peripheral blood. The source is a man between 25 and 39 years old in a cohort sampled during active COVID-19. The CDR3 loop is CAISESGGTYNEQFF. The CDR3, as DNA: TGTGCCATCAGTGAGTCGGGCGGGACCTACAATGAGCAGTTCTTC.